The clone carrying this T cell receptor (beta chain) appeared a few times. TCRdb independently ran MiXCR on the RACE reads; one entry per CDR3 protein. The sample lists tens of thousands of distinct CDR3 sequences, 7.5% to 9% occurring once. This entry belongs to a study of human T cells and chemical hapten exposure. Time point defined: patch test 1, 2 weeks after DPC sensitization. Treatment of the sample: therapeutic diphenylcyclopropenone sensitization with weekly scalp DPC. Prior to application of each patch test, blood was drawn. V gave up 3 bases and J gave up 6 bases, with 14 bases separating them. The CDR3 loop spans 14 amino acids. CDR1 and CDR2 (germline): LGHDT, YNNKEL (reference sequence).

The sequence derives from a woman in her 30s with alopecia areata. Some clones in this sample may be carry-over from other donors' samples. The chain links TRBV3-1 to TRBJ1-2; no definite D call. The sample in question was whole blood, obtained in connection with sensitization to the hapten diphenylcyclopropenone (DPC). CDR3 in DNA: TGTGCCAGCAGCCAGATTCCACATGGAAATGGCTACACCTTC. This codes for CASSQIPHGNGYTF.